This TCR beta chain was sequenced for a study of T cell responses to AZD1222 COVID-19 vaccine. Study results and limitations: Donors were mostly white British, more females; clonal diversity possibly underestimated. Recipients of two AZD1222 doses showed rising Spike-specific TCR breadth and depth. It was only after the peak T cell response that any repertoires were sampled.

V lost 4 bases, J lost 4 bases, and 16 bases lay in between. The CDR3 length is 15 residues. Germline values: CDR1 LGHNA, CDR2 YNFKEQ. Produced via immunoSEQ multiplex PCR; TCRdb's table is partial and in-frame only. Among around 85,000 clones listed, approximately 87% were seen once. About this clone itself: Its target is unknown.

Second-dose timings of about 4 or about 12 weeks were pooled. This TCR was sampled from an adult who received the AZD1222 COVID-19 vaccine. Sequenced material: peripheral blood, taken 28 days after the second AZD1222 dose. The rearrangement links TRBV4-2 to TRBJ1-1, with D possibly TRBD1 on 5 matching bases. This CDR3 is CASSPRITGLTEAFF. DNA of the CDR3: TGTGCCAGCAGCCCCCGAATTACAGGTCTCACTGAAGCTTTCTTT.